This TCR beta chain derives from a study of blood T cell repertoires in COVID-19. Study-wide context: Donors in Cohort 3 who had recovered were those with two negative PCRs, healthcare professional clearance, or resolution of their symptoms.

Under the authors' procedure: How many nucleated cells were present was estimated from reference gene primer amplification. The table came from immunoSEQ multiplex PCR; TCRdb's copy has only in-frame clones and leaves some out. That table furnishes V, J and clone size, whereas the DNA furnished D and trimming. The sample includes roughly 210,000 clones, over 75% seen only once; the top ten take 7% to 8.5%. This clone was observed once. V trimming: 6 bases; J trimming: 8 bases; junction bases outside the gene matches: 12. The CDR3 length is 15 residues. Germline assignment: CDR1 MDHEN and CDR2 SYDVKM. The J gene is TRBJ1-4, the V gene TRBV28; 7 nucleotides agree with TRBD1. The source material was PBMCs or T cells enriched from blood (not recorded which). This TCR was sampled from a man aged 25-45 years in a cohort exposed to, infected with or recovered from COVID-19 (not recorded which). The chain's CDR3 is CASSPAGTASEKLFF. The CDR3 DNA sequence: TGTGCCAGCAGCCCTGCCGGGACAGCCTCAGAAAAACTGTTTTTT.